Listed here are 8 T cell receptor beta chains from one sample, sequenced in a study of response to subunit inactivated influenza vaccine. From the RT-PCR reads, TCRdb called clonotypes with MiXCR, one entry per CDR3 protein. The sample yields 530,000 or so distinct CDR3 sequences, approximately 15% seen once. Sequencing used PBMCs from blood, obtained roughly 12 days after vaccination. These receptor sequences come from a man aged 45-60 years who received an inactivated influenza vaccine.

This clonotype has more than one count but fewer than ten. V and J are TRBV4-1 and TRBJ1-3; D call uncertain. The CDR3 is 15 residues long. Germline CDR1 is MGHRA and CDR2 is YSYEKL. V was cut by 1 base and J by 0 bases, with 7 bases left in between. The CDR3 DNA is TGCGCCAGCAGCCAAGGACTGATCTCTGGAAACACCATATATTTT. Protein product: CASSQGLISGNTIYF.

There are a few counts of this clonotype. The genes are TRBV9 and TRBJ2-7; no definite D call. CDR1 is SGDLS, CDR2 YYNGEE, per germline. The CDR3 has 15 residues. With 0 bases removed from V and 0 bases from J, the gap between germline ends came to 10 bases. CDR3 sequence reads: CASSVAPYSSYEQYF. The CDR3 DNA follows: TGTGCCAGCAGCGTAGCGCCGTACAGCTCCTACGAGCAGTACTTC. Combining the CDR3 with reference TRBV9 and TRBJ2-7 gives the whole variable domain DSGVTQTPKHLITATGQRVTLRCSPRSGDLSVYWYQQSLDQGLQFLIQYYNGEERAKGNILERFSAQQFPDLHSELNLSSLELGDSALYFCASSVAPYSSYEQYFGPGTRLTVT.

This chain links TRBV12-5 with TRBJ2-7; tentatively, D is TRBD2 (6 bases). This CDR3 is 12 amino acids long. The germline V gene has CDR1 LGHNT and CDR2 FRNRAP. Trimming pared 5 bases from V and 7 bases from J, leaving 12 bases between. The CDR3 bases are TGTGCTAGTGGTCCTAGCGATAGAGAGCAGTACTTC. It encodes CASGPSDREQYF.

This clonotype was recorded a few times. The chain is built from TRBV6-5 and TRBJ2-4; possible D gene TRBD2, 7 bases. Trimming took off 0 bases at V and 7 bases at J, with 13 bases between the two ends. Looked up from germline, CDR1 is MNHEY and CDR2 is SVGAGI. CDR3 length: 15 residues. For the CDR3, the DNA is TGTGCCAGCAGTTACTCGCGGGGGCGCAGGAACATTCAGTACTTC. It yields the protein CASSYSRGRRNIQYF.

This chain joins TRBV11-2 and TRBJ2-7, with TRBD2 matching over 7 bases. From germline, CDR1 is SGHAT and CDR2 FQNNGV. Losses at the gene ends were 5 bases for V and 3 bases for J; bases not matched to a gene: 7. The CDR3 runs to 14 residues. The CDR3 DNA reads TGTGCCAGCAGCATCGGGACTATCAGCTACGAGCAGTACTTC. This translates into CASSIGTISYEQYF.

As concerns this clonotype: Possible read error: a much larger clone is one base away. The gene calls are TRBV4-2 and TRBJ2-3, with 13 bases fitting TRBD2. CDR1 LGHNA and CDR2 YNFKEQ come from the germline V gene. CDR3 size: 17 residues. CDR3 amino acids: CASGQVGTGTSGIGQYF. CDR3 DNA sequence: TGTGCCAGCGGCCAAGTGGGAACCGGGACTAGCGGGATTGGGCAGTATTTT.

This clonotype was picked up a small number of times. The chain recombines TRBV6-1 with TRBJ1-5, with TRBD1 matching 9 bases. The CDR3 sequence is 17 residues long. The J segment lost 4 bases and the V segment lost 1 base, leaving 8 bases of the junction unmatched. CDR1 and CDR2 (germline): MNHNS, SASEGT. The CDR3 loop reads CASSEGSGDRANQPQHF. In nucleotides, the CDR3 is TGTGCCAGCAGTGAAGGGTCGGGGGACAGGGCTAATCAGCCCCAGCATTTT.

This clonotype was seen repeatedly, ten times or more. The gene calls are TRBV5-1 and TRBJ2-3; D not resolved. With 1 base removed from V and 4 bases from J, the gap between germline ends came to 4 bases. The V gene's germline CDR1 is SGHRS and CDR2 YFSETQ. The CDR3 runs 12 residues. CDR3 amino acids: CASSLPADTQYF. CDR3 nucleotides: TGCGCCAGCAGCTTGCCCGCAGATACGCAGTATTTT.